One and the same sample provided the 14 T cell receptor beta chains below, sequenced in a study of cytomegalovirus exposure and HLA in healthy donors. The PCR ran on 60 Vbeta and 13 Jbeta primers. Profiling relied on immunoSEQ multiplex PCR, and the TCRdb table lists in-frame clones only, not all of them. The sample has some 190,000 clones, 70% to 90% seen once. The sequenced sample was PBMCs. Receptors originate from a woman in her 30s in good health and CMV-seronegative.

The V call is TRBV11-2, the J call TRBJ2-4; no reliable D call. CDR3 size: 13 residues. V gave up 0 bases and J gave up 7 bases, with 7 bases separating them. The germline V gene encodes CDR1 SGHAT and CDR2 FQNNGV. CDR3 DNA: TGTGCCAGCAGCTTAGATCTTCCGAACATTCAGTACTTC. It is translated as CASSLDLPNIQYF.

The chain combines TRBV4-1 with TRBJ2-3, with 8 bases fitting TRBD2. The CDR3 is made up of 18 amino acids. CDR1 is MGHRA, CDR2 YSYEKL, per germline. The junction had 14 bases not matched to a gene; V was cut back by 2 bases and J by 4 bases. Written as DNA, the CDR3 is TGCGCCAGCAGCCAATCATGGAGTCGGGGGGGCCTGGCAGATACGCAGTATTTT. This codes for CASSQSWSRGGLADTQYF.

The chain couples TRBV5-4 to TRBJ1-2; 7 nucleotides match TRBD1. The V and J ends lost 1 base and 6 bases, in that order; junction bases with no gene match: 6. Germline CDR1 and CDR2: SGHNT and YYREEE (reference sequence). The CDR3 contains 14 residues. The CDR3 loop reads CASSLRQGDHGYTF. The DNA of the CDR3 is TGTGCCAGCAGCTTGAGACAGGGAGATCATGGCTACACCTTC.

The chain carries TRBV10-2 and TRBJ2-7, with 7 nucleotides matching TRBD2. CDR1 and CDR2 from the germline V gene are WSHSY and SAAADI. The V segment lost 8 bases and the J segment 0 bases; nucleotides outside the gene matches: 7. This CDR3 has 14 amino acids. The CDR3 sequence is CASGTKRVSYEQYF. CDR3 in DNA: TGCGCCAGCGGGACTAAGCGGGTCTCCTACGAGCAGTACTTC.

The gene calls are TRBV19 and TRBJ2-5; TRBD1 is a possible D gene (6 bases). V lost 10 bases and J 4 bases, leaving 16 bases between the germline ends. This CDR3 contains 13 residues. Germline V gene lookup returns CDR1 LNHDA and CDR2 SQIVND (reference sequence). The DNA for the CDR3 is TGTGCCACCGCGGACAGTACGAGAGAGACCCAGTACTTC. Translated: CATADSTRETQYF.

V and J are TRBV5-1 and TRBJ2-3; the match to TRBD2 covers 7 bases. The CDR3 has 14 residues. The germline V gene encodes CDR1 SGHRS and CDR2 YFSETQ. V shed 0 bases, J shed 4 bases, and the junction held 2 bases outside the gene matches. CDR3: CASSLGDYSDTQYF. Here the CDR3 DNA reads TGCGCCAGCAGCTTGGGGGACTACTCAGATACGCAGTATTTT.

The CDR3 bases are TGTGCCAGCAGCTTCGGGACAGGGGGTGGAAACACCATATATTTT. This translates into CASSFGTGGGNTIYF. The chain recombines TRBV11-2 with TRBJ1-3; 11 bases match TRBD1. This CDR3 has 15 amino acids. The junction had 1 base not matched to a gene; V was cut back by 3 bases and J by 3 bases. The germline V gene encodes CDR1 SGHAT and CDR2 FQNNGV.

This clone was seen only once. This chain links TRBV5-1 with TRBJ2-1; weak D call: TRBD2 (6 bases). The CDR3 extends over 16 amino acids. Trimming took off 0 bases at V and 8 bases at J, with 18 bases between the two ends. Germline V gene sequence: CDR1 SGHRS, CDR2 YFSETQ. This chain's CDR3 is CASSLAMGGGRDEQFF. The CDR3 nucleotides read TGCGCCAGCAGCTTGGCTATGGGGGGAGGAAGGGATGAGCAGTTCTTC.

The V and J genes are TRBV7-9 and TRBJ1-1; TRBD1 matches at 8 bases. The germline V gene encodes CDR1 SEHNR and CDR2 FQNEAQ (reference sequence). Trimming at V came to 6 bases and at J to 1 base, leaving 10 bases not matched to a gene. This CDR3 has 16 residues. CDR3 in DNA: TGTGCCAGCAGTCCCTCATTTCAGGGGGCGAACACTGAAGCTTTCTTT. This encodes CASSPSFQGANTEAFF. Complete variable domain (other parts from reference TRBV7-9 and TRBJ1-1): DTGVSQNPRHKITKRGQNVTFRCDPISEHNRLYWYRQTLGQGPEFLTYFQNEAQLEKSRLLSDRFSAERPKGSFSTLEIQRTEQGDSAMYLCASSPSFQGANTEAFFGQGTRLTVV.

This chain uses TRBV18 with TRBJ2-1, with D unresolved. This CDR3 contains 18 residues. Germline lookup yields CDR1 KGHSH and CDR2 LQKENI. V was trimmed by 4 bases and J by 4 bases, leaving 23 bases between them. The CDR3 DNA reads TGTGCCAGCTCACTACGACTCCTTCGTCCCCCCCTTTACAATGAGCAGTTCTTC. This translates into CASSLRLLRPPLYNEQFF.

This chain connects TRBV2 to TRBJ2-7, with 13 nucleotides matching TRBD2. The junction had 3 bases not matched to a gene; V was cut back by 5 bases and J by 5 bases. The CDR3 covers 14 residues. CDR1 SNHLY and CDR2 FYNNEI come from the germline V gene. The CDR3 DNA is TGTGCCAGCAGTTGGACTAGCGGGAGTAACGAGCAGTACTTC. Translated, it gives CASSWTSGSNEQYF. Filled out from reference TRBV2 and TRBJ2-7, the complete variable domain reads EPEVTQTPSHQVTQMGQEVILRCVPISNHLYFYWYRQILGQKVEFLVSFYNNEISEKSEIFDDQFSVERPDGSNFTLKIRSTKLEDSAMYFCASSWTSGSNEQYFGPGTRLTVT.

The chain uses TRBV7-9 and TRBJ2-7; 7 bases match TRBD1. The CDR3 spans 14 residues. With V trimmed by 0 bases and J by 6 bases, 5 bases remained unmatched. Germline V lookup: CDR1 SEHNR, CDR2 FQNEAQ (reference sequence). This chain's CDR3 is CASSLAGSGGEQYF. CDR3 DNA sequence: TGTGCCAGCAGCTTAGCGGGTTCAGGGGGCGAGCAGTACTTC.

The genes are TRBV7-9 and TRBJ2-7; the D gene is possibly TRBD2 (5 bases). This CDR3 has 15 amino acids. V lost 0 bases and J 6 bases, leaving 15 bases between the germline ends. CDR1 is SEHNR and CDR2 is FQNEAQ in the germline V gene (reference sequence). The CDR3 DNA reads TGTGCCAGCAGCTTAGCCGAATCTCCCCGGGGCGAGCAGTACTTC. It encodes CASSLAESPRGEQYF.

This clone was counted a single time. This chain connects TRBV29-1 to TRBJ1-2; perhaps TRBD1 as D (6 bases). This CDR3 comprises 12 residues. The germline V and J ends were trimmed by 8 bases and 10 bases, with 20 bases remaining between them. The germline gives CDR1 SQVTM, CDR2 ANQGSEA. CDR3: CSPRTARGVYTF. The CDR3 nucleotides read TGCAGCCCTCGGACAGCCCGAGGAGTCTACACCTTC.